This T cell receptor (beta chain) was documented in a study of T cell clonality in common variable immunodeficiency. This CDR3 is built from 15 residues. With 5 bases clipped from V and 7 bases from J, the junction kept 11 bases outside the gene matches. From germline, CDR1 is DFQATT and CDR2 SNEGSKA (reference sequence). Patients and controls were mostly of Caucasian heritage. This clone was seen many times. Its specificity is unknown. The sequenced fragment ends 3 residues before the CDR3 boundary, so the rest is inferred from the germline J gene. Clones were sequenced by immunoSEQ multiplex PCR, and TCRdb holds only the in-frame ones, with some missing. In total the sample includes about 52,000 clones, none of them seen once. Broader study findings: CVID subjects showed higher TCRbeta clonality than healthy controls.

This TCR came from a person aged 18-69 years in good health. The chain couples TRBV20-1 to TRBJ1-2; 12 nucleotides align to TRBD1. The sequencing input was peripheral blood mononuclear cells. The DNA read from the CDR3 is TGCAGTGCTTACACCCGGGACAGGGGGCCGGGTGGC. Its protein is CSAYTRDRGPGG. The CDR3, in full, reads CSAYTRDRGPGGYTF.